This T cell receptor (beta chain) was observed in a study of T cells in Graves' hyperthyroidism and ophthalmopathy. Study results and limitations: Classification by a 13 V-J model distinguished ophthalmopathy from stable hyperthyroidism.

Looked up from germline, CDR1 is SEHNR and CDR2 is FQNEAQ (reference sequence). This CDR3 region has 14 residues. J lost 7 bases, V lost 4 bases, and 5 bases had no gene match. RNA transcripts yielded amplified TCR beta CDR3 regions. Primed by the HTBI set, a first-round RT-PCR was run on the TCR CDR3. TCRdb re-analysed the multiplex PCR reads in MiXCR, keeping a single row per CDR3 protein. Of approximately 400,000 distinct CDR3 sequences in the sample, approximately 14% were seen once. Those patients with uncontrolled infection, other autoimmune disease, pregnancy or lactation were excluded. This clonotype was seen only a few times. The antigen remains undetermined.

J is TRBJ2-1 and V is TRBV7-9, with TRBD1 matching over 9 bases. The TCR sequence derives from a woman aged 18-30 years with Graves' hyperthyroidism. The sequencing sample was made of blood. The CDR3 spells CASSYRQGGNEQFF. CDR3 nucleotides: TGTGCCAGCAGCTATAGACAGGGGGGGAATGAGCAGTTCTTC.